This T cell receptor (beta chain) is drawn from a study of blood T cells in healthy people across ages. The study's findings and limits: Underestimates were what the diversity estimates from one million T cells were considered to be.

A second PCR, run for about 7 to 11 cycles, used a sample-barcoded 5' primer plus a J-beta primer mix. TCRdb re-derived calls from the 5' RACE reads in MiXCR, one entry per CDR3 protein. Among about 930,000 distinct CDR3 sequences, 25% to 35% were seen once, and the ten largest hold roughly 10%. A note on this clonotype: Its specificity is unknown.

Germline CDR1 SQVTM, CDR2 ANQGSEA. J gave up 9 bases and V 0 bases, and 12 bases lay outside the gene matches. The CDR3 extends over 16 amino acids. A further study also used this sample, focusing on T cells of mothers and their children. That source reports: Related mother-child pairs showed slightly, non-significantly higher overlap than unrelated pairs.

The J gene is TRBJ2-7, the V gene TRBV29-1, with 12 nucleotides matching TRBD2. Sequences were obtained from blood. The TCR originated in a woman between 40 and 55 years old in good health. The CDR3 nucleotides read TGCAGCGTTGAAGAGGGAGGGACTAGCGGGTCTAGCGCGCAGTACTTC. Amino acid sequence: CSVEEGGTSGSSAQYF.